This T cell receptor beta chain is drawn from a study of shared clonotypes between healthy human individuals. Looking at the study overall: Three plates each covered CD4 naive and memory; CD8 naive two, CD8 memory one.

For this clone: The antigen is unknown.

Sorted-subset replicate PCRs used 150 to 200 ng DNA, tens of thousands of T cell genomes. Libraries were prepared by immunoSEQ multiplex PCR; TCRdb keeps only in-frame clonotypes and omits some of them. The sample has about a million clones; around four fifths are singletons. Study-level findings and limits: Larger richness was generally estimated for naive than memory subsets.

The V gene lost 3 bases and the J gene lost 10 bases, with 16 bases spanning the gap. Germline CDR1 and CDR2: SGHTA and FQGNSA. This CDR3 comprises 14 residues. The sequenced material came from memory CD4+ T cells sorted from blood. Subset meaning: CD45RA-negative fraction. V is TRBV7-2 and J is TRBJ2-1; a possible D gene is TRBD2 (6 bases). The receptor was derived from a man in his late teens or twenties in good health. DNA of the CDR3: TGTGCCAGCAGCTTCGCATCGGGAGTATCCGAGCAGTTCTTC. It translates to CASSFASGVSEQFF.